This entry features one T cell receptor beta chain sequence. What it binds is unknown. This record belongs to a study of response to subunit inactivated influenza vaccine. Using its own MiXCR run on the RT-PCR reads, TCRdb lists one record per CDR3 protein. The repertoire includes around 570,000 distinct CDR3 sequences, 6.5% to 8% of them detected once, and 10% to 15% sits in the top ten. Findings of the study overall: Few additional T cells are recruited per seasonal influenza vaccination, authors suggested.

The source was PBMCs from blood, collected around 25 months after vaccination. The TCR comes from a man between 50 and 69 years old who received an inactivated influenza vaccine.

The chain's CDR3 is CASSQLSASGIPDTQYF. CDR3 DNA: TGTGCCAGCAGCCAACTATCCGCTAGCGGCATCCCAGATACGCAGTATTTT. V is TRBV3-1 and J is TRBJ2-3, with 7 bases aligning to TRBD2. The CDR3 consists of 17 residues. Germline values: CDR1 LGHDT, CDR2 YNNKEL (reference sequence). The ends lost 2 bases at V and 4 bases at J; junction bases unmatched: 12.